These 20 T cell receptor beta chains were sequenced from one sample in a study of Ad26.COV2.S vaccination and SARS-CoV-2 variants. Using immunoSEQ multiplex PCR, the repertoire was profiled, and TCRdb retains in-frame clones only, with some absent. Among some 340,000 clones, 86% were seen once, and the ten largest hold 1.5% to 2%. Described treatment: around 19 received Ad26.COV2.S at low or high dose, single or two shots; 5 received placebo; per-sample allocation not given. Each sample was drawn 63 days after the first injection (of vaccine or placebo). Here the sequenced sample was peripheral blood, taken in a trial of Ad26.COV2.S vaccine versus placebo. These receptors all come from a person between 18 and 65 years old who received the Ad26.COV2.S COVID-19 vaccine or a placebo.

In nucleotides, the CDR3 is TGTGCCAGCAGTTACCCAACGGGTTATGGCTACACCTTC. Translating gives CASSYPTGYGYTF. This chain connects TRBV6-5 to TRBJ1-2; D not resolved. V lost 2 bases, J lost 5 bases, and 9 bases lay in between. The CDR3 is 13 amino acids. The germline V gene has CDR1 MNHEY and CDR2 SVGAGI.

The chain combines TRBV3-1 (or the pseudogene TRBV3-2) with TRBJ2-7; 8 bases match TRBD2. The CDR3 is 16 amino acids. Losses at the gene ends were 2 bases for V and 2 bases for J; bases not matched to a gene: 8. Germline V gene lookup returns CDR1 LGHDT and CDR2 YNNKEL (reference sequence). CDR3 DNA: TGTGCCAGCAGCCAAAGGGCCCGGGGGGGGCCCTACGAGCAGTACTTC. This sequence encodes CASSQRARGGPYEQYF.

V gene TRBV7-2 combines with J gene TRBJ2-3; the D is unclear. Per the germline V gene, CDR1 is SGHTA and CDR2 is FQGNSA. V shed 3 bases and J shed 0 bases, with 10 bases lying between them. The CDR3 length is 15 residues. DNA of the CDR3: TGTGCCAGCAGCTTCCAGGCACAAAGCACAGATACGCAGTATTTT. Protein sequence: CASSFQAQSTDTQYF.

The rearrangement links TRBV20-1 to TRBJ2-7; 7 bases agree with TRBD1. Germline-derived CDR1 and CDR2 are DFQATT and SNEGSKA (reference sequence). CDR3 size: 11 residues. The V gene end was trimmed by 2 bases and the J gene end by 13 bases; junction bases not matched to a gene: 8. CDR3 region: CSARFSDRVYF. The CDR3 nucleotides read TGCAGTGCTAGATTCTCCGACAGGGTTTACTTC.

The V and J genes are TRBV2 and TRBJ1-5; TRBD1 is a possible D gene (5 bases). The germline V gene encodes CDR1 SNHLY and CDR2 FYNNEI. The CDR3 has 14 amino acids. V dropped 1 base and J dropped 1 base, with 5 bases sitting between them. The CDR3 DNA follows: TGTGCCAGCAGTGAAGGGGGGAGCAATCAGCCCCAGCATTTT. The encoded protein is CASSEGGSNQPQHF. Supplemented by reference TRBV2 and TRBJ1-5, the full variable domain reads EPEVTQTPSHQVTQMGQEVILRCVPISNHLYFYWYRQILGQKVEFLVSFYNNEISEKSEIFDDQFSVERPDGSNFTLKIRSTKLEDSAMYFCASSEGGSNQPQHFGDGTRLSIL.

The chain links TRBV19 to TRBJ1-2; no clear D. V was cut by 4 bases and J by 0 bases, with 15 bases left in between. CDR1 LNHDA and CDR2 SQIVND come from the germline V gene (reference sequence). This CDR3 contains 16 residues. The CDR3 region is CASSSPRTVSNYGYTF. CDR3 bases: TGTGCCAGTAGTAGCCCCCGAACAGTCTCTAACTATGGCTACACCTTC.

This chain links TRBV3-1 (or the pseudogene TRBV3-2) with TRBJ1-2; D is undetermined. Per the germline V gene, CDR1 is LGHDT and CDR2 is YNNKEL (reference sequence). V lost 4 bases, J lost 5 bases, and 14 bases lay in between. The CDR3 loop spans 14 amino acids. CDR3 coding DNA: TGTGCCAGCAGCCCCGGACGGGCTTCATATGGCTACACCTTC. Protein: CASSPGRASYGYTF.

This sequence joins TRBV5-1 and TRBJ1-1; D is possibly TRBD1 (5 bases). Trimming left V 4 bases short and J 4 bases short, with 14 bases between. The CDR3 consists of 14 residues. Germline CDR1 reads SGHRS; CDR2 reads YFSETQ. CDR3 nucleotides: TGCGCCAGCAGCCCCGCGAGGGGTGTCACTGAAGCTTTCTTT. Protein product: CASSPARGVTEAFF. The full variable domain, its missing parts supplied by reference TRBV5-1 and TRBJ1-1, is KAGVTQTPRYLIKTRGQQVTLSCSPISGHRSVSWYQQTPGQGLQFLFEYFSETQRNKGNFPGRFSGRQFSNSRSEMNVSTLELGDSALYLCASSPARGVTEAFFGQGTRLTVV.

CDR3 amino acids: CAISPRGANYNEQFF. The CDR3 DNA is TGTGCCATCAGTCCACGCGGGGCCAATTACAATGAGCAGTTCTTC. The rearrangement joins TRBV10-3 to TRBJ2-1, with a weak D call TRBD2 (6 bases). The V gene lost 5 bases and the J gene lost 4 bases, with 15 bases spanning the gap. The germline gives CDR1 ENHRY, CDR2 SYGVKD. CDR3 length: 15 residues.

The chain links TRBV12-3 or TRBV12-4 to TRBJ2-5; D unresolved. With 8 bases removed from V and 2 bases from J, the gap between germline ends came to 6 bases. The CDR3 covers 11 residues. The CDR3 nucleotides are TGTGCCAGCCAGCGTCAAGAGACCCAGTACTTC. This translates into CASQRQETQYF.

A few counts support this clone. The chain uses TRBV7-8 and TRBJ1-5; D is possibly TRBD1 (6 bases). This CDR3 contains 16 residues. Germline CDR1 is SGHVS and CDR2 is FQNEAQ. The V end was cut by 4 bases, the J end by 0 bases, with 13 bases between. DNA of the CDR3: TGTGCCAGCAGCTCGGTGAACAGGGATAGCAATCAGCCCCAGCATTTT. The encoded protein is CASSSVNRDSNQPQHF.

In this sample, this clone turned up a few times. V is TRBV5-1 and J is TRBJ2-3; D tentatively reads TRBD1 or TRBD2 (6 bases each). CDR1 is SGHRS, CDR2 YFSETQ, per germline. The CDR3 runs 16 residues. V shed 0 bases and J shed 5 bases, with 16 bases lying between them. The CDR3 DNA sequence: TGCGCCAGCAGCTTGGCCGGACGGGGGCATGGAGATACGCAGTATTTT. Its translation: CASSLAGRGHGDTQYF.

The chain has TRBV3-1 (or the pseudogene TRBV3-2) and TRBJ2-3; D tentatively fits TRBD1 or TRBD2 (6 bases each). V was trimmed by 2 bases and J by 0 bases, leaving 18 bases between them. The CDR3 sequence is 18 residues long. Germline-derived CDR1 and CDR2 are LGHDT and YNNKEL (reference sequence). In nucleotides, the CDR3 is TGTGCCAGCAGCCAACGGGGGCGCCGCGGGTCTAGCACAGATACGCAGTATTTT. This encodes CASSQRGRRGSSTDTQYF.

This chain uses TRBV19 with TRBJ2-4; D is possibly TRBD1 or TRBD2 (5 bases each). Germline CDR1 LNHDA, CDR2 SQIVND (reference sequence). The length of the CDR3 is 15 residues. V lost 5 bases, J lost 1 base, and 12 bases lay in between. CDR3 nucleotide sequence: TGTGCCAGTAGTCCATGGGACCGGGCCAAAAACATTCAGTACTTC. Translation gives CASSPWDRAKNIQYF.

This clone came up a few times. The chain couples TRBV6-6 to TRBJ1-1; the D is unclear. The ends were cut back, 7 bases at V and 0 bases at J, with 9 bases in the middle. The CDR3 sequence is 13 residues long. The germline V gene encodes CDR1 MNHNY and CDR2 SVGAGI (reference sequence). The DNA of the CDR3 is TGTGCCAGCAAGACTACCCTGAACACTGAAGCTTTCTTT. Encoded protein: CASKTTLNTEAFF.

V gene TRBV5-8 combines with J gene TRBJ1-4; 8 bases map to TRBD1. Trimming removed 0 bases from V and 8 bases from J; junction bases left unmatched: 6. Germline CDR1 and CDR2: SGHTS and YDEGEE. This CDR3 region has 15 residues. DNA of the CDR3: TGTGCCAGCAGCTTGGTCAGGGGGCAGCGGGAAAAACTGTTTTTT. Its protein product is CASSLVRGQREKLFF.

Concerning this clone itself: In the same sample, other DNA sequences code for this CDR3. The chain couples TRBV18 to TRBJ1-1; a possible D gene is TRBD1 (6 bases). The CDR3 contains 13 residues. The germline gives CDR1 KGHSH, CDR2 LQKENI. The V gene lost 3 bases and the J gene lost 5 bases, with 10 bases spanning the gap. CDR3 protein: CASSPNRDTEAFF. CDR3 coding DNA: TGTGCCAGCTCACCGAACAGGGATACTGAAGCTTTCTTT.

Only a few counts were recorded for this clone. The chain couples TRBV5-1 to TRBJ1-2, with 9 bases that match TRBD1. This CDR3 region has 14 residues. The V and J ends lost 3 bases and 7 bases, in that order; junction bases with no gene match: 7. Germline V gene data show CDR1 as SGHRS and CDR2 as YFSETQ. The DNA of the CDR3 is TGCGCCAGCAGCTCTAAACAGGGGGCGCGTGGCTACACCTTC. It codes for CASSSKQGARGYTF.

The genes are TRBV5-8 and TRBJ2-5; TRBD2 matches at 9 bases. The junction had 15 bases not matched to a gene; V was cut back by 4 bases and J by 2 bases. The V gene's germline CDR1 is SGHTS and CDR2 YDEGEE. CDR3 length: 18 residues. The CDR3 sequence: CASSQGRGAGGRQETQYF. The DNA of the CDR3 is TGTGCCAGCAGCCAGGGAAGGGGAGCGGGGGGCCGTCAAGAGACCCAGTACTTC. The full variable domain, with the rest looked up from reference TRBV5-8 and TRBJ2-5, is EAGVTQSPTHLIKTRGQQATLRCSPISGHTSVYWYQQALGLGLQFLLWYDEGEERNRGNFPPRFSGRQFPNYSSELNVNALELEDSALYLCASSQGRGAGGRQETQYFGPGTRLLVL.

The gene calls are TRBV18 and TRBJ2-7; 8 bases line up with TRBD1. V shed 3 bases and J 5 bases; nucleotides not matched to a gene: 9. Germline V gives CDR1 KGHSH, CDR2 LQKENI. This CDR3 comprises 15 residues. CDR3 loop: CASSPGRDRMDEQYF. CDR3 nucleotides: TGTGCCAGCTCACCTGGCCGGGACAGGATGGACGAGCAGTACTTC. Full variable domain (rest looked up from reference TRBV18 and TRBJ2-7): NAGVMQNPRHLVRRRGQEARLRCSPMKGHSHVYWYRQLPEEGLKFMVYLQKENIIDESGMPKERFSAEFPKEGPSILRIQQVVRGDSAAYFCASSPGRDRMDEQYFGPGTRLTVT.